The 24 T cell receptor beta chains reported below all come from one sample, sequenced in a study of blood T cell repertoires in COVID-19 (TCRdb year 2020). Libraries were prepared through the immunoSEQ multiplex PCR assay. Here the immuneACCESS table is served through TCRdb, limited to in-frame sequences with V and J called. Missing clones are a known gap in these copies; in checked studies unresolved V genes cover under half, and the rest lacks a known reason. The sample data list about 440,000 clones, and roughly 87% of these were observed just once. The top ten clonotypes cover over 1.5% of the sample. Sequenced sample: PBMCs or T cells enriched from blood (not recorded which). These TCRs come from a woman younger than 30 with acute COVID-19.

The gene calls are TRBV3-1 (or the pseudogene TRBV3-2) and TRBJ2-1, with 8 bases aligning to TRBD2. This CDR3 is 16 amino acids long. The V segment lost 4 bases and the J segment 5 bases; nucleotides outside the gene matches: 10. CDR1 and CDR2 from the germline V gene are LGHDT and YNNKEL (reference sequence). CDR3 coding DNA: TGTGCCAGCAGCCTTCGGCCGGGACTAGGAGACAATGAGCAGTTCTTC. Its protein is CASSLRPGLGDNEQFF.

This clone has just one count. The rearrangement uses TRBV9 and TRBJ2-1; weak D call: TRBD1 (6 bases). Looked up from germline, CDR1 is SGDLS and CDR2 is YYNGEE. V was trimmed by 6 bases and J by 9 bases, leaving 22 bases between them. The CDR3 spans 15 residues. The CDR3 reads CASTNPGHQMGEQFF. In DNA, the CDR3 is TGTGCCAGCACTAACCCGGGACACCAAATGGGTGAGCAGTTCTTC.

The rearrangement links TRBV27 to TRBJ2-5; 9 bases agree with TRBD1. There are 15 residues in the CDR3. J gave up 3 bases and V 5 bases, and 7 bases lay outside the gene matches. CDR1 is MNHEY and CDR2 is SMNVEV in the germline V gene (reference sequence). The CDR3: CASSPGTGTKETQYF. The CDR3 nucleotides are TGTGCCAGCAGTCCCGGGACAGGGACTAAAGAGACCCAGTACTTC.

The chain joins TRBV7-8 to TRBJ1-2; D is possibly TRBD1 (6 bases). The CDR3 covers 13 residues. The germline gives CDR1 SGHVS, CDR2 FQNEAQ. The V end was cut by 5 bases, the J end by 2 bases, with 9 bases between. The CDR3 sequence: CASSRTENYGYTF. In DNA, the CDR3 is TGTGCCAGCAGCCGGACAGAGAACTATGGCTACACCTTC.

The chain joins TRBV7-2 to TRBJ1-1; D is undetermined. With 1 base removed from V and 4 bases from J, the gap between germline ends came to 10 bases. The germline gives CDR1 SGHTA, CDR2 FQGNSA. This CDR3 is built from 14 residues. CDR3 sequence (DNA): TGTGCCAGCAGCTTAGACTCGGTCGGCACTGAAGCTTTCTTT. This encodes CASSLDSVGTEAFF.

V usage is TRBV4-1 and J usage is TRBJ1-2, with D unclear. The CDR3 runs to 18 residues. Germline V lookup: CDR1 MGHRA, CDR2 YSYEKL. Trimming took off 0 bases at V and 0 bases at J, with 17 bases between the two ends. Here the CDR3 DNA reads TGCGCCAGCAGCCAAGATCAGTCGCGCGGAGGAGCTAACTATGGCTACACCTTC. Translating gives CASSQDQSRGGANYGYTF.

This clone was picked up one time. The rearrangement links TRBV6-1 to TRBJ1-3; D is uncertain. V was clipped by 1 base and J by 2 bases, with 6 bases between them. This CDR3 comprises 14 residues. Germline CDR1 and CDR2: MNHNS and SASEGT. The CDR3 bases are TGTGCCAGCAGTGAAGGGCAGGCTGGAAACACCATATATTTT. Translation: CASSEGQAGNTIYF.

V and J are TRBV5-1 and TRBJ2-3; 7 positions match TRBD2. CDR1 and CDR2 from the germline V gene are SGHRS and YFSETQ. The CDR3 has 17 residues. J was trimmed by 6 bases and V by 0 bases; bases with no gene match: 13. CDR3 sequence: CASSLEVAGYPLDTQYF. CDR3 DNA sequence: TGCGCCAGCAGCTTGGAGGTAGCGGGCTATCCTTTGGATACGCAGTATTTT.

The chain combines TRBV4-3 with TRBJ2-1; 11 bases are a match to TRBD2. This CDR3 region has 16 residues. The junction had 7 bases not matched to a gene; V was cut back by 2 bases and J by 7 bases. CDR1 is LGHNA, CDR2 YSLEER, per germline. The CDR3 DNA is TGCGCCAGCAGCCAAAGACTAGCGGGATTCGAGAATGAGCAGTTCTTC. This encodes CASSQRLAGFENEQFF.

This rearrangement joins TRBV28 to TRBJ2-1; 8 nucleotides agree with TRBD2. The CDR3 has 16 residues. Germline assignment: CDR1 MDHEN and CDR2 SYDVKM. The ends lost 5 bases at V and 3 bases at J; junction bases unmatched: 9. For the CDR3, the DNA is TGTGCCAGCAGTACACAATCTAGCGGGCTCTACAATGAGCAGTTCTTC. Amino acid sequence: CASSTQSSGLYNEQFF.

The rearrangement links TRBV9 to TRBJ1-3; weak D call: TRBD1 (5 bases). The CDR3 loop spans 13 amino acids. V was pared by 0 bases and J by 8 bases, with 9 bases between. The germline V gene encodes CDR1 SGDLS and CDR2 YYNGEE. Here the CDR3 reads CASSVAVTDTIYF. Written as DNA, the CDR3 is TGTGCCAGCAGCGTAGCTGTGACAGACACCATATATTTT.

The V call is TRBV10-1, the J call TRBJ1-5; 8 positions match TRBD1. This CDR3 has 15 amino acids. Germline CDR1 WNHNN, CDR2 SYGVQD (reference sequence). The ends lost 6 bases at V and 7 bases at J; junction bases unmatched: 11. The CDR3 DNA reads TGCGCCAGCAGCGCGGCGGACAGGGTTCTACAGCCCCAGCATTTT. It translates to CASSAADRVLQPQHF.

The rearrangement links TRBV6-5 to TRBJ2-3; 11 nucleotides align to TRBD2. The CDR3 has 15 residues. Unmatched junction bases numbered 7, after V lost 6 bases and J lost 5 bases. Per germline, CDR1 MNHEY and CDR2 SVGAGI. The CDR3 DNA is TGTGCCAGCAGCTATAGCGGGAGGGCCCGAGATACGCAGTATTTT. Translation: CASSYSGRARDTQYF.

This chain links TRBV7-6 with TRBJ2-3; 11 nucleotides match TRBD2. The CDR3 has 21 residues. CDR1 is SGHVS and CDR2 is FNYEAQ in the germline V gene. The V segment lost 7 bases and the J segment 0 bases; nucleotides outside the gene matches: 21. For the CDR3, the DNA is TGTGCCAGCAACCCAAGTTTGGGAACTAGCGGGGGACTAATTAGCACAGATACGCAGTATTTT. Protein product: CASNPSLGTSGGLISTDTQYF.

J is TRBJ2-3 and V is TRBV10-2; 7 bases match TRBD2. CDR3 length: 13 amino acids. Germline CDR1 and CDR2: WSHSY and SAAADI. The trim removed 7 bases at V and 1 base at J, leaving 2 bases unmatched. As DNA, the CDR3 is TGCGCCAGCACCGCGGGGGGCACAGATACGCAGTATTTT. It specifies CASTAGGTDTQYF.

V is TRBV5-1 and J is TRBJ2-7, with 10 nucleotides matching TRBD2. The CDR3 runs 18 residues. J gave up 6 bases and V 0 bases, and 15 bases lay outside the gene matches. Germline V gives CDR1 SGHRS, CDR2 YFSETQ. CDR3 region: CASSLGQDASSGSGEQYF. The CDR3 DNA reads TGCGCCAGCAGCTTGGGACAGGACGCTTCTAGCGGGAGTGGCGAGCAGTACTTC.

V is TRBV11-2 and J is TRBJ1-5; 9 nucleotides match TRBD1. CDR1 and CDR2 from the germline V gene are SGHAT and FQNNGV. The CDR3 loop spans 14 amino acids. Trimming at V came to 4 bases and at J to 6 bases, leaving 4 bases not matched to a gene. CDR3 residues: CASSYGQGPQPQHF. CDR3 sequence (DNA): TGTGCCAGCAGCTACGGACAGGGGCCTCAGCCCCAGCATTTT.

The chain is built from TRBV28 and TRBJ1-6; 9 nucleotides match TRBD1. Trimming at V came to 3 bases and at J to 9 bases, leaving 15 bases not matched to a gene. The germline CDR1 and CDR2 sequences are MDHEN and SYDVKM. CDR3 length: 18 amino acids. The CDR3 nucleotides read TGTGCCAGCAGTTTCGCGAGCCCACAGGGGGCGATAGCTTCACCCCTCCACTTT. Protein sequence: CASSFASPQGAIASPLHF.

This clone was found a few times. V is TRBV6-5 and J is TRBJ1-2; 9 nucleotides align to TRBD1. CDR3 length: 14 amino acids. V lost 8 bases to trimming and J lost 6 bases; unmatched junction nucleotides: 10. CDR1 is MNHEY and CDR2 is SVGAGI in the germline V gene. The CDR3: CASLTGGDGNGYTF. CDR3 sequence (DNA): TGTGCCAGCCTCACAGGGGGCGATGGGAATGGCTACACCTTC.

The table lists this clone with a count of one. The gene calls are TRBV5-6 and TRBJ1-5, with D uncertain. Looked up from germline, CDR1 is SGHDT and CDR2 is YYEEEE. V was cut by 1 base and J by 6 bases, with 11 bases left in between. The CDR3 runs to 14 residues. The CDR3 coding sequence is TGTGCCAGCAGCTTGTCGGGGAGGGTTCAGCCCCAGCATTTT. This codes for CASSLSGRVQPQHF.

V gene TRBV19 combines with J gene TRBJ1-5; TRBD1 is a possible D gene (5 bases). V was cut by 5 bases and J by 5 bases, with 10 bases left in between. Per the germline V gene, CDR1 is LNHDA and CDR2 is SQIVND (reference sequence). This CDR3 is built from 13 residues. The chain's CDR3 is CASSATRDQPQHF. CDR3 sequence (DNA): TGTGCCAGTAGTGCGACCAGGGATCAGCCCCAGCATTTT. Full variable domain (missing parts from reference TRBV19 and TRBJ1-5): DGGITQSPKYLFRKEGQNVTLSCEQNLNHDAMYWYRQDPGQGLRLIYYSQIVNDFQKGDIAEGYSVSREKKESFPLTVTSAQKNPTAFYLCASSATRDQPQHFGDGTRLSIL.

This clone was observed a single time. The CDR3 region is CASGPGTSSYNEQFF. CDR3 nucleotide sequence: TGTGCTAGTGGCCCCGGGACTAGCTCCTACAATGAGCAGTTCTTC. The gene calls are TRBV12-5 and TRBJ2-1; 8 bases align to TRBD2. The length of the CDR3 is 15 residues. V lost 6 bases and J lost 0; bases outside the gene matches: 4. The germline CDR1 and CDR2 sequences are LGHNT and FRNRAP. Variable domain in full (rest from reference TRBV12-5 and TRBJ2-1): DARVTQTPRHKVTEMGQEVTMRCQPILGHNTVFWYRQTMMQGLELLAYFRNRAPLDDSGMPKDRFSAEMPDATLATLKIQPSEPRDSAVYFCASGPGTSSYNEQFFGPGTRLTVL.

This sequence joins TRBV2 and TRBJ1-2; 8 bases are a match to TRBD1. Germline loops: CDR1 SNHLY, CDR2 FYNNEI. CDR3 size: 15 residues. The junction had 10 bases not matched to a gene; V was cut back by 6 bases and J by 4 bases. CDR3: CASRNTDRVGYGYTF. The DNA of the CDR3 is TGTGCCAGCAGGAATACGGACAGGGTTGGCTATGGCTACACCTTC.

The V call is TRBV5-6, the J call TRBJ2-2; D remains unclear. The CDR3 is 16 amino acids. Per germline, CDR1 SGHDT and CDR2 YYEEEE. The V gene lost 0 bases and the J gene lost 1 base, with 10 bases spanning the gap. CDR3 region: CASSLAGALNTGELFF. Here the CDR3 DNA reads TGTGCCAGCAGCTTGGCAGGTGCATTGAACACCGGGGAGCTGTTTTTT.